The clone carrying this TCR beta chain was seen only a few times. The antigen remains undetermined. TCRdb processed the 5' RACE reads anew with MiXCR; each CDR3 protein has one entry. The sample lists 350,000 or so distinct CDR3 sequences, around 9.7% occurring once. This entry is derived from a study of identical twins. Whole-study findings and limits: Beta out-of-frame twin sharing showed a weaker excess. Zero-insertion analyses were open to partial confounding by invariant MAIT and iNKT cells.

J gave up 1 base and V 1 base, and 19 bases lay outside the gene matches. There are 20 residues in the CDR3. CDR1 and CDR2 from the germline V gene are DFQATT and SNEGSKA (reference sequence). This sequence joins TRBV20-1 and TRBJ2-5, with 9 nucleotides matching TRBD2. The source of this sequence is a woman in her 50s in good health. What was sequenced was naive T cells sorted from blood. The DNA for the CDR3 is TGCAGTGCTAGAGTTGGTTCCTCTGCGGGAGGGCCCGAGACCCAAGAGACCCAGTACTTC. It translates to CSARVGSSAGGPETQETQYF.